What follows describes a single TCR beta chain. This clone was detected many times. Its antigen remains undetermined. It has no much larger one-base neighbor in the sample; base qualities were not kept. None of the patients had been given any treatment before thyroid surgery. Using T-cell receptor beta sequencing, the researchers looked back retrospectively at clinical samples from patients, gathered between about 2012 and 2018. The sample originates from a study of metastatic and nonmetastatic thyroid tumors (dated by TCRdb to the early 2020s). Context from the whole study: For patients with malignant and with benign thyroid disease, the researchers compared repertoires between peripheral blood samples and tumor or nodule tissue samples.

CDR1 and CDR2 were assigned from the germline V gene as SGDLS and YYNGEE. The CDR3 has 16 amino acids, counting the end cysteine and phenylalanine. The sequence is cut down to CDR3 DNA, 48 bases in frame from base 1. Cut back by 1 base and 5 bases, the V and J ends lie 17 bases apart. Libraries were made using PCR. The data were produced on an Illumina HiSeq 4000. High-throughput sequencing was used to profile the TCR beta-chain CDR3 region of each patient. For the original study's pipeline: A classifier to discriminate distant-metastatic papillary thyroid cancer patients was built from CDR3 differences across clinicopathological groups. Repertoire diversity was assessed with the Shannon index, and tumor-blood repertoire similarity with the Morisita-Horn index. TCRdb handled the public reads itself, with Q25 trimming in fastp and clone calling in MiXCR, and kept productive beta chains. The V and J calls shown here were made by TCRdb, not taken from the authors' results. The sample table contains more than 20,000 clones; only one count was recorded for about 30% of them. The top ten clones comprise under 6.5% of the sample.

Overall study outcomes, separate from this receptor: In both blood and tumor samples, malignant tumors were reported to have significantly higher TCR beta diversity than benign nodules.

This TCR was recovered from a female donor with papillary thyroid cancer or a benign thyroid nodule (not recorded which). Some clones in this sample may be carry-over from other donors' samples. Sample: tumor tissue. The chain employs TRBV9 and TRBJ2-3; the D region is possibly TRBD1 or TRBD2, each matching across 5 bases. This receptor carries the CDR3 CASSVKGRDPQDTQYF. The sequenced DNA: TGTGCCAGCAGCGTAAAGGGAAGGGACCCTCAAGATACGCAGTATTTT.